The source of this T cell receptor (beta chain) is a study of cytomegalovirus exposure and HLA in healthy donors (dated by TCRdb to 2016 to 2017). About the full investigation: According to an earlier analysis of 450 to 650 of the donors, about 179 million T cells yielded 90 million to 140 million unique TCR beta sequences and more than 250 Gb of sequence data. Among about 370 genotyped donors of the cohort, an average of around 250,000 unique TCR beta nucleotide sequences was sequenced per donor, of which approximately 18% were non-productive. Alongside the repertoire data, information on donor age, sex, ethnicity and CMV serostatus was compiled. Approximately 330 gigabases of sequencing data and around 85 million unique TCR sequences made up an early release that covered some 640 HLA-typed donors. Typing coverage differed by locus: A, B, C, DRB1 and DQB1 were typed in about 620-630 donors, DQA1 in roughly 510, DPA1 in 600 to 610, and DPB1 in 400 to 480. Genome-wide SNP genotypes for about 60% of the roughly 700 donors were used in a later genetic analysis, which treated that subset as a discovery cohort. The study profiled the T cell repertoires of 500 to 800 subjects by immunosequencing and related them to cytomegalovirus serostatus. HLA typing covered class I and class II loci at four-digit resolution. A later analysis re-analyzed previously published TCR beta repertoires from hundreds of donors and added high-resolution HLA genotyping to study TCR occurrence patterns. An earlier analysis of around 540 of the donors applied high-throughput TCR beta sequencing to assess whether each TCR beta V gene segment acted as functional or pseudogenic. Along with the roughly 670-subject first cohort, a separate validation cohort of approximately 110 different subjects was used. Rather than using new phenotypic data, the later analysis identified candidate immune exposures from TCR beta sequences and from how often those sequences occurred across donors. The study was designed to test whether signatures of past pathogen exposure could be identified by cataloging public T cell receptors. Because of strong linkage in the cohort, five DR-DQ haplotypes were treated as single units for association and clustering. Of the roughly 400 genotyped donors, over 70% fell in the genetic ancestry cluster associated with self-reported Caucasian donors. Every repertoire in the discovery cohort had been generated on one and the same sequencing platform. The study combined high-throughput TCR immunosequencing, statistical association of individual TCRs with disease status, and machine learning to predict cytomegalovirus infection status. Findings and caveats that apply to the study as a whole: The only immune exposure information available for the cohort was CMV serostatus. Because HLA typing was unavailable for some donors at each locus, only the typed subset was used in association tests. Most TCR sequences were seen in very few donors, while some public TCRs were found in many individuals. An earlier analysis of 450 to 750 of the donors showed that most TCR beta V segments appeared in productive rearrangements either about 90% or about 30% of the time, which broadly matched IMGT annotations. An association between a missense DCLRE1C variant and V-gene and J-gene trimming of TCR beta chains was found in a later genetic analysis and replicated in an independent cohort. In a later analysis, HLA-associated TCR beta chains were found to be more clonally expanded and to have lower generation probabilities than equally common non-associated chains. Compared with the approximately 700-donor mean, donors in an Asian-associated ancestry cluster had fewer N-insertions in productive TCRs, according to a later genetic analysis. Assigning TCR associations to individual alleles was difficult when HLA alleles, especially DR and DQ, strongly co-occurred. A further reported finding was that TCR beta sequences accurately predicted the HLA-A and HLA-B alleles for most subjects in the first cohort. A total of about 150 TCR beta chains were listed by the study as associated with cytomegalovirus. A few of the identified cytomegalovirus-associated TCR beta chains were confirmed in vitro to be specific for cytomegalovirus antigens. A later analysis associated roughly 17,000 TCR beta sequences with specific HLA alleles at a false discovery rate of 0.05. A cluster of highly shared sequence variants was judged likely to represent a technical artifact of the sequencing pipeline. Because counts were too low, roughly 18 rarely observed V segments, including chromosome 9 orphons, were left out of the earlier analysis of 587 of the donors. In a later analysis, most CMV-associated TCR beta chains were found to appear HLA-restricted, with HLA associations seemingly driven largely by CMV exposure. According to a later analysis, TCR association rates differed among HLA loci, with DRB1 alleles showing the most associated TCRs and HLA-C alleles showing the fewest. Only TCR beta chains were sequenced in this cohort, and the absence of alpha or paired-chain data limited detectable features. Some IMGT-functional V segments, including TRBV6-2 and TRBV6-3, could not be distinguished by the 87-base-pair reads and were therefore excluded. Linkage disequilibrium might explain the correlated functional status among segregating V segments, but an unknown experimental factor could not be excluded. Several of the top co-occurrence clusters appeared to be linked to parvovirus B19, influenza, CMV and Epstein-Barr virus, according to a later analysis. The classifier was reported to diagnose cytomegalovirus status with high specificity and sensitivity in both the original and validation cohorts. It was suggested by the authors that the approach could potentially be generalized to other disease states and immunological phenotypes. The presence/absence analyses assumed that sequencing depth was roughly uniform across donors, and that assumption may not be true.

Library preparation used the immunoSEQ multiplex PCR assay. A mixture of 60 forward primers for TCR Vbeta segments and 13 reverse primers for TCR Jbeta segments was used in the multiplex PCR. A multiplex PCR assay on genomic DNA amplified the CDR3 region of rearranged TCR beta genes. The Illumina HiSeq System was used to sequence the amplified TCR beta libraries as 87-base-pair reads. Per the original workflow: In a later analysis, tens of millions of unique TCR beta chains were counted across the roughly 610 repertoires, and some 10 million of these chains were shared by at least two donors. Raw reads were error-corrected and collapsed into unique sequences with a nearest-neighbor algorithm that merged closely related sequences to remove PCR and sequencing errors. V, D and J gene segments were assigned by aligning CDR3 sequences to IMGT reference sequences. For a sequence to be retained, a match of at least six nucleotides to both a V gene segment and a J gene segment was required. Rearrangements were called productive when the CDR3 lacked stop codons and stayed in frame with V and J; all others were non-productive. CDR3 was defined according to IMGT convention as the region running from the second conserved V-encoded cysteine to the conserved J-encoded phenylalanine. In an earlier analysis of more than 550 of the donors, sequences lacking an unambiguous match to a single V gene segment were excluded. In an earlier analysis of some 590 of the donors, V segments were called functional above 56.7% productive rearrangements and were called segregating when the between-donor standard deviation exceeded 5%. A statistical classification framework was built for diagnosing cytomegalovirus status from the catalog of TCR beta chain sequences. V and J gene assignment, in a later analysis, came from comparing TCR nucleotide sequences with IMGT/GENE-DB human TR gene sequences. The TCRdist pipeline was used in a later analysis to assign CDR3 sequences and most-parsimonious VDJ recombination scenarios. In a later analysis, each TCR beta chain was defined by its CDR3 amino acid sequence together with its V-gene family, and reads lacking a unique V-gene family were excluded. As a way to deal with suspected cross-contamination and a sequencing artifact, a later analysis dropped hundreds of nucleotide sequences that were highly shared and had low generation probability. In a later analysis, a clonal expansion index was calculated for each public chain from normalized within-repertoire ranks of inferred template counts. In a later analysis, generation probabilities were computed using a VDJ recombination model fitted to out-of-frame rearrangements, and the results were checked against IGoR. A later analysis scored TCR-TCR, TCR-HLA and TCR-CMV co-occurrence with hypergeometric tests, applying a repertoire-size bias correction to TCR pairs. In a later analysis, false discovery rates were estimated by permuting HLA or CMV assignments 20 times. In a later analysis, co-occurring TCRs were grouped with DBSCAN, and TCRdist sequence similarity was added when clustering was performed within HLA-allele-positive subsets. Repertoires with fewer than 30,000 or more than 120,000 public chains, plus five repertoires with anomalous nucleotide sharing, were excluded from co-occurrence clustering. TCRdb mirrors the immuneACCESS table, restricted to in-frame sequences. Some clones are absent from its copies; in checked studies, under half trace to an unresolved V gene, and the reason for the others is unknown. Clonal size and the V and J genes are those of that table, whereas D and trimming came from the DNA. The table for this sample lists some 120,000 clones; roughly 14% of them were counted only once. Of the sample, 1.9% falls within the top ten clones.

The cohort consisted of 666 healthy bone marrow donors. All cohort members were sampled while nominally healthy, although unrecorded immune exposures were likely present. The donor was CMV seronegative and belonged to the group of around 350 seronegative cohort members. A peripheral blood sample was collected from each donor, and TCR beta sequencing was performed on peripheral blood mononuclear cells. The Qiagen DNeasy Blood Extraction Kit was used to extract genomic DNA from the blood cell samples. V is shortened by 0 bases, J by 0 bases, and the region joining them spans 8 bases. Taken from the germline V gene, the CDR1 and CDR2 loops are SGDLS and YYNGEE. The CDR3 holds 15 amino acids from the cysteine to the phenylalanine. Only CDR3 DNA remains: 45 bases, in frame from the first base. Regarding this clone: Its antigen is still unknown. There are no base qualities to consult, and no much larger clone falls within one base.

The sample comprised PBMCs. The sequence was obtained from a woman between 18 and 30 years old in good health and CMV-seronegative. The rearrangement joined TRBV9 to TRBJ2-3; the D gene cannot be named for sure. The nucleotide sequence reads TGTGCCAGCAGCGTAGGAGGATATAGCACAGATACGCAGTATTTT. It encodes CASSVGGYSTDTQYF.